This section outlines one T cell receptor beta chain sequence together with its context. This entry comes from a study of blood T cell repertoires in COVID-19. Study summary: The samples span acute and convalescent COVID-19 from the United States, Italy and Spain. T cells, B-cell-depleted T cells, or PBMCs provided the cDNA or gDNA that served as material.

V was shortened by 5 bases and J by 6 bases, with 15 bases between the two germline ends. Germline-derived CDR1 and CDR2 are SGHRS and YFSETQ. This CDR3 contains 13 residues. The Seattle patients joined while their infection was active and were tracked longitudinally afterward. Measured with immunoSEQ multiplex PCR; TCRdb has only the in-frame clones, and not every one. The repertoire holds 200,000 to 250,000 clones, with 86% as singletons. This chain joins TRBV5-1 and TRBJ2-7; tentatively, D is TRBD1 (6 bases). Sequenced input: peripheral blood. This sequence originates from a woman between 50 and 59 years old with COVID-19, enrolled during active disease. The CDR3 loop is CASRESQGTEQYF. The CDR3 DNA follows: TGCGCCAGCAGAGAGAGTCAGGGGACCGAGCAGTACTTC.